This TCR beta chain was identified during a study of shared clonotypes between healthy human individuals (dated by TCRdb to the early 2020s). Study-wide context: The cohort comprised two women and three men aged 18 to 49 years. Per donor, leukapheresis produced somewhere between about 0.94 and 9.5 billion PBMCs. For each donor, CD4 naive and CD4 memory were each run on three plates, CD8 naive on two plates, and CD8 memory on one plate. The study deeply sequenced blood TCR repertoires of about 5 healthy adults to estimate repertoire size and the extent of clonotype sharing between individuals. To increase sequencing depth and limit assay-specific biases, TCR repertoire library preparation and sequencing were carried out by different laboratories using diverse techniques. Study-wide conclusions, independent of this receptor: Even with the large sequencing depth, rarefaction of the sorted-subset datasets indicated that sequencing was incomplete. About 5% of naive CD4, roughly 3.6% of naive CD8, 2% to 2.5% of memory CD4, and around 0.4% of memory CD8 clonotypes were shared across several donors. Sampling was limited to blood, and TCR repertoires in tissue likely differ from TCR repertoires in blood. Estimated clonotype richness was generally larger for naive than for memory subsets. The genetic and exposure-history diversity represented was limited by the small number of donors. Pairwise subsampling led to the expectation that sequencing depth would affect the degree of clonotype sharing among donors. Compared with non-shared clonotypes, clonotypes shared by all four sorted-subset donors had higher generation probabilities.

Using the deep immunoSEQ assay, TCR CDR3 regions were amplified from genomic DNA by multiplex PCR. Extracted genomic DNA from each cell subset was distributed evenly across all wells of several immunoSEQ 96-well plates, and each plate was treated as a replicate. Each replicate PCR for sorted subsets received 200 ng genomic DNA, equal to about 30,000 T cell genomes. Purified libraries were quantified with a Qubit 3.0 fluorometer, sized on a Bioanalyzer 2100, and re-quantified with the KAPA Library Quantification kit. Each immunoSEQ 96-well plate was sequenced on its own single-read 150-cycle Illumina NextSeq 550 flow cell. Per the authors' processing: Because only junctional sequences without quality scores were contained in the immunoSEQ output, filtering matching that applied to full-length reads could not be performed. To assign V/J genes and CDR3, sequences were annotated against IMGT germline references using PyIR, a Python wrapper for IgBLAST v1.9. Reads with weak V/J assignments (E-value above 1e-6), missing CDR3, stop codons, out-of-frame junctions, or ambiguous translated residues were removed. V3J clonotypes were defined by identical inferred V gene, J gene, and CDR3 amino acid sequence. Percentage overlap between repertoires was calculated by dividing the number of shared unique clonotypes by the size of the smaller repertoire. RTK rarefaction, the Chao1 estimator, and Recon v2.1 estimates of unobserved clonotypes were used to assess repertoire richness. Generation probabilities were computed with OLGA for all TCRbeta clonotypes obtained by the gDNA method from a handful of donors. TCRdb's version of the immuneACCESS table is confined to in-frame rearrangements and falls short of the full clone set. An unresolved V gene accounts for under half of the shortfall where checked; the remainder is of unknown origin. D and trimming were read from the DNA, whereas the V and J calls and clone size are those reported in that table. This sample lists about 1.5 million clones; 95% to 99% were detected once. The biggest ten clones account for less than 0.55% of the sample.

About this clone: Its binding antigen is unknown. Base qualities were left out, and no much larger clone turns up one base away.

The donors were healthy, HIV-negative adults who had no recently reported acute infections or vaccinations. Every donor was a Caucasian adult residing in Nashville, Tennessee, USA. Magnetic negative selection was used to enrich CD4+ T cells, after which naive cells were positively selected on CD45RA and the negative fraction became the memory subset. After blood collection by leukapheresis, PBMCs were isolated using Ficoll-Histopaque density gradient centrifugation and then cryopreserved in the vapor phase of liquid nitrogen. Analytical flow cytometry was used to check the purity and quantity of each magnetically sorted T cell population. Genomic DNA was isolated from every sorted fraction and measured by UV absorbance on a Nanodrop 2000c. The clonotype originates from a man in his thirties or forties in good health. The source material was naive CD4+ T cells sorted from blood. Sample cell subset or site, as interpreted from the label and publication: CD45RA+ positively selected.

DNA sequence: TGTGCCTCCGGGACATCGAACACCGGGGAGCTGTTTTTT. The encoded protein is CASGTSNTGELFF. This sequence uses TRBV19 and TRBJ2-2; TRBD1 is possibly the D segment (6 matching bases). V and J lose 11 bases and 0 bases, and a span of 10 bases separates them. The germline V gene encodes CDR1 LNHDA and CDR2 SQIVND (reference sequence). From the cysteine through the phenylalanine, the CDR3 covers 13 amino acids. Solely the CDR3 DNA is kept, with 39 bases framed from the first base.